This T cell receptor beta chain was sequenced in a study of shared clonotypes between healthy human individuals (dated by TCRdb to the early 2020s). About the study as a whole: The cohort comprised two women and a few men aged 18 to 49 years. For each donor, CD4 naive and CD4 memory were each given three plates, CD8 naive was given two plates, and CD8 memory was given one plate. To estimate repertoire size and how much clonotype sharing occurs between individuals, the study deeply sequenced the blood TCR repertoires of 4 to 6 healthy adults. To increase sequencing depth and limit assay-specific biases, TCR repertoire library preparation and sequencing were carried out by different laboratories using diverse techniques. Per donor, leukapheresis produced somewhere between about 0.94 and 9.5 billion PBMCs. What the work shows at the level of the full study, not this receptor alone: Even with the large sequencing depth, rarefaction of the sorted-subset datasets indicated that sequencing was incomplete. Because the study included only a small number of donors, the genetic and exposure-history diversity represented was limited. Pairwise subsampling indicated that sequencing depth was expected to affect the degree of clonotype sharing among donors. Across four donors, approximately 4.9% of naive CD4, 3% to 3.5% of naive CD8, 2% to 2.5% of memory CD4, and under 0.45% of memory CD8 clonotypes were shared. Sampling was restricted to blood, and TCR repertoires in tissues likely differ from the TCR repertoires found in blood. Compared with non-shared clonotypes, clonotypes shared by all four sorted-subset donors had higher generation probabilities. Estimated clonotype richness was generally larger for naive than for memory subsets.

TCR CDR3 regions were amplified from genomic DNA by multiplex PCR using the deep immunoSEQ assay. For each cell subset, the extracted genomic DNA was distributed evenly across all wells of several immunoSEQ 96-well plates, and each plate served as one replicate. Each replicate PCR for sorted subsets received roughly 200 ng genomic DNA, equal to tens of thousands of T cell genomes. The purified libraries were quantified using a Qubit 3.0 fluorometer, sized with a Bioanalyzer 2100, and then quantified again using the KAPA Library Quantification kit. Each immunoSEQ 96-well plate was sequenced on its own single-read 150-cycle Illumina NextSeq 550 flow cell. Per the source publication's procedure: Because the immunoSEQ output included only junctional sequences and no quality scores, the filtering could not be the same as the filtering used for full-length reads. To assign V/J genes and CDR3, sequences were annotated against IMGT germline references using PyIR, a Python wrapper for IgBLAST v1.9. Reads were filtered out if the reads had weak V/J assignments (E-value above 1e-6), no CDR3, stop codons, out-of-frame junctions, or ambiguous translated residues. V3J clonotypes were defined as sequences sharing an identical inferred V gene, J gene, and CDR3 amino acid sequence. Percentage overlap between repertoires was computed as shared unique clonotypes divided by the size of the smaller repertoire. Three approaches were used to assess repertoire richness: RTK rarefaction, the Chao1 estimator, and Recon v2.1 estimates of unobserved clonotypes. OLGA was used to compute generation probabilities for all TCRbeta clonotypes that the gDNA method yielded from a few donors. TCRdb took over this immuneACCESS table, retaining in-frame rearrangements with V and J assigned. Such tables are incomplete; in checked studies, under half of the missing clones stem from an unresolved V gene, and the remainder is unexplained. V and J calls and clone size are as listed in that table; D and trimming were resolved from the DNA. Present in this sample are some 980,000 clones, over 60% of which were seen just once. Clones ranked in the top ten supply about 1.5% of the sample.

Per the germline V gene (reference sequence), SGHKS is the CDR1 and YYEKEE is the CDR2. Inclusive of the bounding cysteine and phenylalanine, the CDR3 is 16 residues long. Only the CDR3 DNA stays, 48 bases, in frame from base 1. V is cut back by 2 bases and J by 7 bases, with 11 bases in the junction unmatched. Regarding this clone: The clone's antigen remains unknown. Nothing much larger sits one base from this clone, and base qualities are not available.

Donors were healthy HIV-negative adults with no recently reported acute infections or vaccinations. Only Caucasian adults living in Nashville, Tennessee, USA were represented among the donors. CD4+ T cells were enriched through magnetic negative selection, after which naive cells were positively selected on CD45RA and the remaining negative fraction served as the memory subset. After blood collection by leukapheresis, PBMCs were isolated using Ficoll-Histopaque density gradient centrifugation and then cryopreserved in the vapor phase of liquid nitrogen. Analytical flow cytometry was used to check the purity and quantity of each magnetically sorted T cell population. Genomic DNA was isolated from each sorted fraction and quantified by UV absorbance on a Nanodrop 2000c.

Sequencing was done on a sample of memory CD4+ T cells sorted from blood. The meaning of the sample's cell subset or site label: CD45RA-negative fraction. The chain links TRBV5-5 with TRBJ2-2, and 7 junction bases match TRBD2. This sequence originates from a man aged 18 to 29 in good health. The CDR3 is CASSLLGLPSGGELFF. The bases read TGTGCCAGCAGCTTACTCGGTTTGCCTAGCGGCGGGGAGCTGTTTTTT.